A single sample gave rise to the 29 T cell receptor beta chains below, sequenced in a study of identical twins. MiXCR, run by TCRdb on the 5' RACE reads, gives a single entry per CDR3 protein. The sample carries about 690,000 distinct CDR3 sequences, roughly 6.2% recorded once. The material sequenced was naive T cells sorted from blood. The receptor set was obtained from a man aged 18 to 30 in good health.

This chain joins TRBV6-1 and TRBJ2-5; D not certain. This CDR3 spans 13 amino acids. Per the germline V gene, CDR1 is MNHNS and CDR2 is SASEGT. Trimming removed 6 bases at V and 1 base at J, with 9 bases between. The CDR3 here is CASRVEPQETQYF. The DNA of the CDR3 is TGTGCCAGCAGGGTGGAACCCCAAGAGACCCAGTACTTC.

The rearrangement joins TRBV5-5 to TRBJ2-5; D might be TRBD1 (6 bases). Trimming pared 2 bases from V and 4 bases from J, leaving 15 bases between. Germline values: CDR1 SGHKS, CDR2 YYEKEE (reference sequence). The CDR3 has 15 amino acids. CDR3 protein: CASSFVPQGPETQYF. The CDR3 DNA reads TGTGCCAGCAGCTTCGTACCCCAGGGGCCAGAGACCCAGTACTTC.

In its sample, this clonotype was seen many times. The V gene is TRBV5-1, the J gene TRBJ2-5; D is unclear. The germline V gene has CDR1 SGHRS and CDR2 YFSETQ. Trimming removed 1 base at V and 1 base at J, with 8 bases between. The length of the CDR3 is 14 residues. DNA of the CDR3: TGCGCCAGCAGCTTGCCTGCCTTCCAAGAGACCCAGTACTTC. This sequence encodes CASSLPAFQETQYF. Complete variable domain (other parts from reference TRBV5-1 and TRBJ2-5): KAGVTQTPRYLIKTRGQQVTLSCSPISGHRSVSWYQQTPGQGLQFLFEYFSETQRNKGNFPGRFSGRQFSNSRSEMNVSTLELGDSALYLCASSLPAFQETQYFGPGTRLLVL.

This clonotype has ten or more counts. The V gene is TRBV4-3, the J gene TRBJ2-1; 7 bases fit TRBD1. This CDR3 spans 14 amino acids. The ends lost 1 base at V and 6 bases at J; junction bases unmatched: 3. Germline lookup yields CDR1 LGHNA and CDR2 YSLEER. CDR3 in amino acids: CASSQVGTVNEQFF. The CDR3 coding sequence is TGCGCCAGCAGCCAAGTTGGGACAGTCAATGAGCAGTTCTTC.

This clonotype was detected many times. The DNA for the CDR3 is TGCAGTGCTAGAGACAACAGGGGCGAGCAGTACGTC. Translation: CSARDNRGEQYV. J is TRBJ2-7 and V is TRBV20-1, with 7 bases identical to TRBD1. From germline, CDR1 is DFQATT and CDR2 SNEGSKA (reference sequence). The V gene end was trimmed by 0 bases and the J gene end by 6 bases; junction bases not matched to a gene: 2. The CDR3 is 12 residues long.

This clonotype was recorded many times. The chain couples TRBV20-1 to TRBJ2-5; D unresolved. Trimming shortened V by 3 bases and J by 0 bases, and 8 bases separated the two germline ends. Per germline, CDR1 DFQATT and CDR2 SNEGSKA (reference sequence). The CDR3 runs 13 residues. The CDR3 is CSASSVYQETQYF. The CDR3 DNA sequence: TGCAGTGCTAGTAGTGTGTACCAAGAGACCCAGTACTTC.

This clonotype showed up just once. At one end, the junction sequence differs from germline, possibly due to a read error. The chain links TRBV27 to TRBJ2-6; perhaps TRBD1 as D (5 bases). The CDR3 is made up of 16 amino acids. CDR1 and CDR2 from the germline V gene are MNHEY and SMNVEV (reference sequence). Written as DNA, the CDR3 is TGTGCCAGCAGTTTATTAGGTGGGGATGGGGCCAACATCCTGACTTTC. Its protein is CASSLLGGDGANILTF.

In this sample, this clonotype turned up a few times. The chain carries TRBV7-6 and TRBJ2-1, with 7 bases identical to TRBD1. CDR1 and CDR2 (germline): SGHVS, FNYEAQ. The ends lost 4 bases at V and 3 bases at J; junction bases unmatched: 9. CDR3 length equals 16 residues. CDR3 nucleotides: TGTGCCAGCAGCTCATTAACAGGGGTGAGCTACAATGAGCAGTTCTTC. Encoded protein: CASSSLTGVSYNEQFF. The variable domain in full, completed from reference TRBV7-6 and TRBJ2-1, reads GAGVSQSPRYKVTKRGQDVALRCDPISGHVSLYWYRQALGQGPEFLTYFNYEAQQDKSGLPNDRFSAERPEGSISTLTIQRTEQRDSAMYRCASSSLTGVSYNEQFFGPGTRLTVL.

This clonotype was counted ten times or more. The chain uses TRBV6-4 and TRBJ2-5; D gene ambiguous. Germline V gene lookup returns CDR1 MRHNA and CDR2 SNTAGT. The CDR3 totals 12 residues. Trimming removed 2 bases from V and 8 bases from J, with 9 bases in between. The CDR3 sequence is CASSDPAITQYF. The CDR3, as DNA: TGTGCCAGCAGTGACCCTGCCATAACCCAGTACTTC.

In its sample, this clonotype was seen many times. The chain combines TRBV6-1 with TRBJ1-6; 7 nucleotides match TRBD1. Losses at the gene ends were 6 bases for V and 7 bases for J; bases not matched to a gene: 6. This CDR3 spans 14 amino acids. Germline assignment: CDR1 MNHNS and CDR2 SASEGT. The chain's CDR3 is CASSSGTENSPLHF. CDR3 nucleotides: TGTGCCAGCAGCTCCGGGACAGAGAATTCACCCCTCCACTTT.

J is TRBJ2-3 and V is TRBV12-3 or TRBV12-4; 9 bases line up with TRBD1. V dropped 5 bases and J dropped 7; count of bases not matched to a gene: 7. This CDR3 has 14 residues. CDR3 region: CASSPPGTGNTQYF. The CDR3 coding sequence is TGTGCCAGCAGTCCGCCCGGGACAGGGAATACGCAGTATTTT.

The rearrangement uses TRBV2 and TRBJ2-3; D may be TRBD2 (6 bases). The CDR3 loop spans 14 amino acids. V was trimmed by 4 bases and J by 6 bases, leaving 14 bases between them. The germline gives CDR1 SNHLY, CDR2 FYNNEI. This chain's CDR3 is CASSVNRESDTQYF. CDR3 DNA: TGTGCCAGCAGTGTCAACCGGGAGAGTGATACGCAGTATTTT.

This clonotype has a handful of counts. This chain connects TRBV20-1 to TRBJ2-7; either TRBD1 or TRBD2 may fit D (5 bases each). There are 12 residues in the CDR3. V lost 3 bases, J lost 2 bases, and 8 bases lay in between. The V gene's germline CDR1 is DFQATT and CDR2 SNEGSKA (reference sequence). CDR3 nucleotides: TGCAGTGCTAGTATGGGGGCCTACGAGCAGTACTTC. Translation: CSASMGAYEQYF.

The table lists this clonotype with many counts. The chain combines TRBV12-3 or TRBV12-4 with TRBJ2-1; 11 bases map to TRBD2. The V gene end was trimmed by 7 bases and the J gene end by 6 bases; junction bases not matched to a gene: 8. The CDR3 spans 15 residues. This CDR3 is CASIPGTSGTNEQFF. DNA of the CDR3: TGTGCCAGCATCCCCGGGACTAGCGGAACCAATGAGCAGTTCTTC.

In its sample, this clonotype was seen many times. This chain connects TRBV20-1 to TRBJ1-5; 9 nucleotides line up with TRBD1. V was clipped by 8 bases and J by 0 bases; unmatched bases: 14. This CDR3 region has 17 residues. The V gene's germline CDR1 is DFQATT and CDR2 SNEGSKA (reference sequence). CDR3 protein: CSSKSGTGIHSNQPQHF. CDR3 in DNA: TGCAGTTCCAAGAGTGGGACAGGGATACATAGCAATCAGCCCCAGCATTTT.

A few counts support this clonotype. V is TRBV24-1 and J is TRBJ2-7; TRBD2 matches at 11 bases. Trimming removed 0 bases from V and 11 bases from J; junction bases left unmatched: 5. This CDR3 is built from 14 residues. Germline lookup yields CDR1 KGHDR and CDR2 SFDVKD. The CDR3: CATSDLPSGRIEYV. The CDR3 nucleotides are TGTGCCACCAGTGATTTGCCTAGCGGGAGGATTGAGTACGTC.

The rearrangement uses TRBV2 and TRBJ2-1; 10 bases map to TRBD2. This CDR3 is built from 15 residues. CDR1 is SNHLY, CDR2 FYNNEI, per germline. The chain's CDR3 is CARKTLAGVLDEQFF. CDR3 coding DNA: TGTGCACGCAAGACTCTAGCGGGAGTTCTGGATGAGCAGTTCTTC.

This clonotype was seen only a few times. The gene calls are TRBV29-1 and TRBJ2-2; tentative D call: TRBD1 (5 bases). Trimming stripped 5 bases from V and 3 bases from J, with 25 bases between. The CDR3 sequence is 18 residues long. From germline, CDR1 is SQVTM and CDR2 ANQGSEA. In nucleotides, the CDR3 is TGCAGCGTTAAAACCTCTACAGGATCCGCTAGGTACACCGGGGAGCTGTTTTTT. Translated: CSVKTSTGSARYTGELFF.

J is TRBJ2-1 and V is TRBV29-1; TRBD1 agrees at 8 bases. Germline V gene lookup returns CDR1 SQVTM and CDR2 ANQGSEA. This CDR3 is 17 amino acids long. After removal of 6 bases from V and 0 bases from J, the junction contained 13 bases not matched to a gene. The CDR3 loop is CSVAGTGHEASYNEQFF. The DNA of the CDR3 is TGCAGCGTAGCCGGGACAGGCCATGAGGCCTCCTACAATGAGCAGTTCTTC.

The V and J genes are TRBV2 and TRBJ2-5; D gene unclear. Looked up from germline, CDR1 is SNHLY and CDR2 is FYNNEI. The CDR3 spans 14 residues. V was cut by 5 bases and J by 5 bases, with 15 bases left in between. The CDR3 DNA is TGTGCCAGCAGTAAGGAAAGTATGTCGGAGACCCAGTACTTC. This encodes CASSKESMSETQYF.

This clonotype has more than one count but fewer than ten. CDR3 residues: CAISEGERGYEQYF. DNA of the CDR3: TGTGCCATCAGCGAGGGGGAGCGCGGCTACGAGCAGTACTTC. The V gene is TRBV10-3, the J gene TRBJ2-7, with a weak D call TRBD1 (6 bases). Trimming took 6 bases from V and 3 from J, leaving 15 bases between them. Per germline, CDR1 ENHRY and CDR2 SYGVKD. The CDR3 has 14 amino acids.

This clonotype showed up many times. The chain employs TRBV7-9 and TRBJ1-1; 8 nucleotides line up with TRBD1. Looked up from germline, CDR1 is SEHNR and CDR2 is FQNEAQ (reference sequence). The CDR3 contains 13 residues. The J segment lost 4 bases and the V segment lost 5 bases, leaving 3 bases of the junction unmatched. CDR3: CASSGGQATEAFF. DNA for the CDR3: TGTGCCAGCAGCGGGGGACAGGCCACTGAAGCTTTCTTT.

This clonotype was observed a few times. V gene TRBV27 combines with J gene TRBJ1-5; 7 bases are a match to TRBD1. The V and J ends lost 5 bases and 4 bases, in that order; junction bases with no gene match: 5. This CDR3 region has 14 residues. The germline CDR1 and CDR2 sequences are MNHEY and SMNVEV (reference sequence). CDR3 sequence reads: CASSLTGLNQPQHF. The DNA of the CDR3 is TGTGCCAGCAGTCTGACAGGGCTGAATCAGCCCCAGCATTTT.

This clonotype was picked up many times. The V gene is TRBV10-3, the J gene TRBJ1-5; 9 bases match TRBD1. The junction had 7 bases not matched to a gene; V was cut back by 10 bases and J by 0 bases. CDR3 size: 15 residues. Germline-derived CDR1 and CDR2 are ENHRY and SYGVKD. CDR3 DNA sequence: TGTGCCACCCAAGGGACAGGGAATAGCAATCAGCCCCAGCATTTT. This gives the protein CATQGTGNSNQPQHF.

This clonotype was found a few times. The J gene is TRBJ2-5, the V gene TRBV11-2, with TRBD1 identical over 8 bases. Germline CDR1 reads SGHAT; CDR2 reads FQNNGV. V was clipped by 5 bases and J by 4 bases; unmatched bases: 6. The CDR3 has 14 amino acids. The CDR3 is CASSPTGVGETQYF. The CDR3 region has the DNA TGTGCCAGCAGCCCGACAGGGGTGGGAGAGACCCAGTACTTC.

This clonotype turned up a few times. The chain links TRBV14 to TRBJ2-5; possibly TRBD2 for D (5 bases). The CDR3 sequence is 12 residues long. Per the germline V gene, CDR1 is SGHDN and CDR2 is FVKESK. V dropped 8 bases and J dropped 5 bases, with 12 bases sitting between them. The DNA of the CDR3 is TGTGCCAGCGCGGACTCCAAGGAGACCCAGTACTTC. It yields the protein CASADSKETQYF.

Only a few counts were recorded for this clonotype. The chain is built from TRBV27 and TRBJ2-1; D gene uncertain. Looked up from germline, CDR1 is MNHEY and CDR2 is SMNVEV (reference sequence). This CDR3 has 14 residues. V dropped 5 bases and J dropped 15 bases, with 23 bases sitting between them. DNA for the CDR3: TGTGCCAGCAGTCGGTCTCCTGGAGTCCCTGAACCGTTCTTC. This sequence encodes CASSRSPGVPEPFF.

The J gene is TRBJ1-5, the V gene TRBV27; no definite D call. Trimming removed 5 bases from V and 11 bases from J, with 13 bases in between. The CDR3 consists of 12 residues. Germline CDR1 is MNHEY and CDR2 is SMNVEV (reference sequence). CDR3 coding DNA: TGTGCCAGCAGTAACCCCGCGGGGACCCAGCATTTT. Encoded protein: CASSNPAGTQHF.

The chain links TRBV5-6 to TRBJ2-6; D is uncertain. Germline V gene lookup returns CDR1 SGHDT and CDR2 YYEEEE. The ends were cut back, 0 bases at V and 4 bases at J, with 2 bases in the middle. The CDR3 extends over 13 amino acids. CDR3 protein: CASSLVGANVLTF. For the CDR3, the DNA is TGTGCCAGCAGCTTGGTAGGGGCCAACGTCCTGACTTTC.